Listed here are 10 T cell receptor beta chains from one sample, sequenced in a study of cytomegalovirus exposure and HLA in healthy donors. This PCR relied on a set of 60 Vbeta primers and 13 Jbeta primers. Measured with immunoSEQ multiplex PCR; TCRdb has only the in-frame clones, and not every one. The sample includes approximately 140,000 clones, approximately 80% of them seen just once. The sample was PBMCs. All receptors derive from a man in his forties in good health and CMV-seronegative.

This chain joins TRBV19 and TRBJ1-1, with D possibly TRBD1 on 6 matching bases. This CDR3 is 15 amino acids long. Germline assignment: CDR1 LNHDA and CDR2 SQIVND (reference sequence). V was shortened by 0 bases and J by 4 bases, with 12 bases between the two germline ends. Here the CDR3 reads CASSIDPTGLTEAFF. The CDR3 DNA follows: TGTGCCAGTAGTATAGACCCCACAGGGCTCACTGAAGCTTTCTTT.

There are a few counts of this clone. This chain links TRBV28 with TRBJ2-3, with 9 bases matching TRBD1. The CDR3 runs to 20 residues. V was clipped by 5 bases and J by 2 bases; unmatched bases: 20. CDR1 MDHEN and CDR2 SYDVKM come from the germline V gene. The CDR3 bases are TGTGCCAGCAGTGAACTGGACATACGGGACAGGGAGATTGTCACAGATACGCAGTATTTT. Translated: CASSELDIRDREIVTDTQYF.

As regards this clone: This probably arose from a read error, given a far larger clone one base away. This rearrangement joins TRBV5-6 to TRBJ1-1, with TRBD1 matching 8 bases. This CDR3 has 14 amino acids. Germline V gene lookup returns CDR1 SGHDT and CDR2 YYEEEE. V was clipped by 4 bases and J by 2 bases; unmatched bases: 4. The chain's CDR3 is CASSQTGENTEAFF. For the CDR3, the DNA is TGTGCCAGCAGCCAGACAGGGGAAAACACTGAAGCTTTCTTT.

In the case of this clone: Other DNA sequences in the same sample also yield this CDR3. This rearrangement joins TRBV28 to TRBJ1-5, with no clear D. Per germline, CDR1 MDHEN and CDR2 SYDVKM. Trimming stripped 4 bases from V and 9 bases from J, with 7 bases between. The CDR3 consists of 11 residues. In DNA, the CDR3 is TGTGCCAGCAGTTCCACGCGGCCCCAGCATTTT. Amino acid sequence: CASSSTRPQHF.

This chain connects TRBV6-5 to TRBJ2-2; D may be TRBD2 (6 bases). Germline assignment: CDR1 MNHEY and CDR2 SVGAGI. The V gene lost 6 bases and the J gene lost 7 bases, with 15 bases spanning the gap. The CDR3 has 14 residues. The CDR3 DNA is TGTGCCAGCAGCTGGGCGGGAATGGGCGGGGAGCTGTTTTTT. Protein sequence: CASSWAGMGGELFF.

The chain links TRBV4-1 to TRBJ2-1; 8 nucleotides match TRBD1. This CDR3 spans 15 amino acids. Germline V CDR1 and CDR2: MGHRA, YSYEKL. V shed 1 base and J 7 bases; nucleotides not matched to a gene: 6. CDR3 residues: CASSQGQGSGNEQFF. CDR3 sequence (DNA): TGCGCCAGCAGCCAAGGACAGGGGTCGGGGAATGAGCAGTTCTTC.

The CDR3 here is CASSLRLETQYF. CDR3 bases: TGTGCCAGCAGCTTGAGGCTAGAGACCCAGTACTTC. The V and J genes are TRBV7-9 and TRBJ2-5; no reliable D call. Germline lookup yields CDR1 SEHNR and CDR2 FQNEAQ (reference sequence). V shed 3 bases and J shed 4 bases, with 6 bases lying between them. The CDR3 runs 12 residues.

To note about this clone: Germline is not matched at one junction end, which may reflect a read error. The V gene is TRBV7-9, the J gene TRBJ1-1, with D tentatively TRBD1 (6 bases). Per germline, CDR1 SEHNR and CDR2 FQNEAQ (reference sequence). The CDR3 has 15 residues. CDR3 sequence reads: CSSSLVKDRNTEAFF. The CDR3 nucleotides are TGTTCCAGCAGCTTAGTCAAGGACAGGAACACTGAAGCTTTCTTT.

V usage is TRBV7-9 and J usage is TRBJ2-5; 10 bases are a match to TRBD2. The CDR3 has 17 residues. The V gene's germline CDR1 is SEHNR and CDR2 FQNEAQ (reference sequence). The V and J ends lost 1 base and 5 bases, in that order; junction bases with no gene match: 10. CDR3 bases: TGTGCCAGCAGCTTAGGGGCTAGCGGGGGTACCGCCGAGACCCAGTACTTC. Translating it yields CASSLGASGGTAETQYF.

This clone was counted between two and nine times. The CDR3 DNA reads TGTGCCAGTAAACAGGGGGCTGATGAAAAACTGTTTTTT. Protein: CASKQGADEKLFF. The V gene is TRBV6-4, the J gene TRBJ1-4; 9 bases are shared with TRBD1. This CDR3 comprises 13 residues. Germline V gene lookup returns CDR1 MRHNA and CDR2 SNTAGT. The V gene end was trimmed by 9 bases and the J gene end by 6 bases; junction bases not matched to a gene: 5.